The T cell receptor beta chain described here comes from a study of cytomegalovirus exposure and HLA in healthy donors (dated by TCRdb to about 2017). Context from the whole study: An earlier analysis of fewer than 750 of the donors reported under 300 Gb of sequence data and 95 million to 130 million unique TCR beta sequences obtained from about 170 million T cells. About 280 gigabases of sequencing data and around 88 million unique TCR sequences made up an early release that covered around 640 HLA-typed donors. Of the 300 to 500 genotyped donors, 75% to 85% were placed in the genetic ancestry cluster associated with self-reported Caucasian donors. The study aimed to test whether signatures of past pathogen exposure could be identified by cataloging public T cell receptors. The T cell repertoires of 666 subjects were profiled by immunosequencing and related to cytomegalovirus serostatus. Besides the first cohort of 500 to 700 subjects, a separate validation cohort made up of 90 to 150 different subjects was used. To predict cytomegalovirus infection status, the study combined high-throughput TCR immunosequencing, statistical association of individual TCRs with disease status, and machine learning. A later analysis re-examined previously published TCR beta repertoires from several hundred donors and added high-resolution HLA genotyping to investigate patterns of TCR occurrence. Rather than using new phenotypic data, the later analysis identified candidate immune exposures from TCR beta sequences and from how often those sequences occurred across donors. An earlier analysis of about 600 of the donors used high-throughput TCR beta sequencing to judge whether each TCR beta V gene segment behaved as functional or pseudogenic. Alongside the repertoire data, information on donor age, sex, ethnicity and CMV serostatus was compiled. In a later genetic analysis, genome-wide SNP genotypes for about 65% of the roughly 700 donors were used, and that subset was treated as a discovery cohort. Every repertoire in the discovery cohort had been generated on one and the same sequencing platform. Class I and class II HLA loci were covered by the typing at four-digit resolution. Typing coverage differed by locus: A, B, C, DRB1 and DQB1 were typed in roughly 620-640 donors, DQA1 in about 500, DPA1 in approximately 600, and DPB1 in roughly 470. About five DR-DQ haplotypes were treated as single units for association and clustering because of strong linkage in the cohort. On average, about 200,000 unique TCR beta nucleotide sequences were sequenced per donor among 398 genotyped donors of the cohort, with 15% to 20% of those sequences being non-productive.

In regard to this clone: Which antigen it targets is not known. Per-base qualities were not stored, and no clone one base away is much larger.

The library was generated by the immunoSEQ multiplex PCR assay. A mixture of 60 forward primers for TCR Vbeta segments and 13 reverse primers for TCR Jbeta segments was used in the multiplex PCR. Amplification of the CDR3 region of rearranged TCR beta genes was performed with a multiplex PCR assay on genomic DNA. On the Illumina HiSeq System, the amplified TCR beta libraries were sequenced as 87-base-pair reads. The paper's processing steps were these. In a later analysis, tens of millions of unique TCR beta chains were counted across the roughly 700 repertoires, and approximately 9.9 million of these chains were shared by at least two donors. Raw reads were error-corrected and collapsed into unique sequences with a nearest-neighbor algorithm that merged closely related sequences to remove PCR and sequencing errors. CDR3 sequences were aligned to IMGT reference sequences to assign V, D and J gene segments. For a sequence to be retained, at least a six-nucleotide match to both a V gene segment and a J gene segment was required. A rearrangement was called productive if the CDR3 had no stop codons and remained in frame with V and J, and every other rearrangement was called non-productive. CDR3 was defined by IMGT convention, running from the second conserved V-encoded cysteine to the conserved J-encoded phenylalanine. The earlier analysis of some 540 of the donors excluded any sequence lacking an unambiguous match to a single V gene segment. An earlier analysis of approximately 590 of the donors classified V segments as functional when productive rearrangements were above 56.7% and as segregating when the standard deviation between donors was above 5%. A statistical classification framework was built for diagnosing cytomegalovirus status from the catalog of TCR beta chain sequences. A later analysis assigned V and J genes by comparing TCR nucleotide sequences with IMGT/GENE-DB human TR gene sequences. A later analysis assigned CDR3 sequences and most-parsimonious VDJ recombination scenarios with the TCRdist pipeline. In a later analysis, each TCR beta chain was defined by its CDR3 amino acid sequence together with its V-gene family, and reads without a unique V-gene family were excluded. To address suspected cross-contamination and a sequencing artifact, a later analysis removed approximately 600 highly shared, low-generation-probability nucleotide sequences. A later analysis calculated a clonal expansion index for each public chain from normalized within-repertoire ranks of inferred template counts. Generation probabilities in a later analysis came from a VDJ recombination model fitted to out-of-frame rearrangements, and those results were checked against IGoR. In a later analysis, TCR-TCR, TCR-HLA and TCR-CMV co-occurrence was scored with hypergeometric tests, and a repertoire-size bias correction was applied to TCR pairs. False discovery rates were estimated in a later analysis by permuting HLA or CMV assignments 20 times. In a later analysis, co-occurring TCRs were grouped using DBSCAN, and TCRdist sequence similarity was added for clustering within HLA-allele-positive subsets. Repertoires with fewer than 30,000 or more than 120,000 public chains, plus five repertoires with anomalous nucleotide sharing, were excluded from co-occurrence clustering. Not all clones reach the TCRdb copy of this immuneACCESS table, which keeps in-frame sequences only. Checked studies attribute under half of the gap to unresolved V genes and leave the rest unexplained. That table is the source of V, J and clone size, and D and trimming were worked out from the DNA. Within this sample are over 50,000 clones, with approximately 80% of them counted one time only. The ten largest clones represent around 1.7% of the sample.

The research as a whole found: Most CMV-associated TCR beta chains appeared to be HLA-restricted in a later analysis, and the HLA associations seemed to be driven largely by CMV exposure. A later analysis associated 15,000 or so TCR beta sequences with specific HLA alleles at a false discovery rate of 0.05. Roughly uniform sequencing depth across donors was assumed in presence/absence analyses, although this assumption may not hold. The authors suggested that the approach could potentially be extended to other disease states and immunological phenotypes. Only TCR beta chains were sequenced in this cohort, and the absence of alpha or paired-chain data limited detectable features. V-gene and J-gene trimming of TCR beta chains was associated with a missense DCLRE1C variant in a later genetic analysis, and the association was replicated in an independent cohort. In an earlier analysis of approximately 600 of the donors, most TCR beta V segments were observed in productive rearrangements about 90% or about 30% of the time, broadly matching IMGT annotations. In vitro tests confirmed that a few of the cytomegalovirus-associated TCR beta chains recognize cytomegalovirus antigens. A cluster of highly shared sequence variants was judged likely to represent a technical artifact of the sequencing pipeline. Compared with the approximately 700-donor mean, donors in an Asian-associated ancestry cluster had fewer N-insertions in productive TCRs, according to a later genetic analysis. Compared with equally common non-associated chains, HLA-associated TCR beta chains in a later analysis were more clonally expanded and had lower generation probabilities. Because the 87-base-pair reads could not distinguish some IMGT-functional V segments, including TRBV6-2 and TRBV6-3, those segments were excluded. Cytomegalovirus status was reported to be diagnosed by the classifier with high specificity and sensitivity in both the original and validation cohorts. While some public TCRs were present in many individuals, most TCR sequences turned up only very rarely across donors. A further reported finding was that TCR beta sequences accurately predicted the HLA-A and HLA-B alleles for most subjects in the first cohort. According to a later analysis, TCR association rates differed among HLA loci, with DRB1 alleles showing the most associated TCRs and HLA-C alleles showing the fewest. In the study, about 150 TCR beta chains were listed as associated with cytomegalovirus. Correlated functional status among segregating V segments might reflect linkage disequilibrium, but an unknown experimental factor could not be ruled out. Because counts were too low, about 15 rarely observed V segments, including chromosome 9 orphons, were left out of the earlier analysis of 587 of the donors. According to a later analysis, parvovirus B19, influenza, CMV and Epstein-Barr virus appeared linked to several top co-occurrence clusters. For the cohort, immune exposure information was limited to CMV serostatus. HLA typing was unavailable for some donors at each locus, so association tests used only the typed subset. When HLA alleles, especially DR and DQ, strongly co-occurred, TCR associations were difficult to assign to individual alleles.

The germline V gene specifies SGHDT as CDR1 and YYEEEE as CDR2. The junction shows trimming of 4 bases on V and 6 bases on J, plus 20 bases between the germline ends. Including cysteine and phenylalanine, the CDR3 has 16 amino acids. Only the CDR3 part of the read is kept: 48 bases, read in frame from the first base. In total, 600 or so healthy bone marrow donors made up the cohort. All cohort members were sampled while nominally healthy, although unrecorded immune exposures were likely present. The donor was CMV seronegative and was included in the group of under 450 seronegative cohort members. A peripheral blood sample was provided by each donor, and peripheral blood mononuclear cells were used for TCR beta sequencing. Genomic DNA was extracted from the blood cell samples with the Qiagen DNeasy Blood Extraction Kit.

Sample: PBMCs. The chain was built from TRBV5-6 and TRBJ2-1; D gene: possibly TRBD1, on 6 matching bases. This clonotype originated in a man aged 35-49 years in good health and CMV-seronegative. CDR3 reads: CASSDQTGEVFNEQFF. The sequenced DNA: TGTGCCAGCAGCGATCAGACAGGAGAAGTTTTCAATGAGCAGTTCTTC.